The next 5 T cell receptor beta chains were all read from a single sample in a study of CD8 T cells in Susac syndrome. The RNA input was roughly 0.45 to 1 ug, and it was reverse transcribed with random hexamers. TCRdb re-called the immunoSEQ multiplex PCR reads through MiXCR, storing one row per CDR3 protein. The profile shows about 300,000 distinct CDR3 sequences, about 88% of them singletons. Input material: CD8+ T cells from PBMCs. These receptors all stem from a human donor with multiple sclerosis.

V usage is TRBV20-1 and J usage is TRBJ2-7; D remains ambiguous. Germline CDR1 DFQATT, CDR2 SNEGSKA (reference sequence). V lost 0 bases, J lost 2 bases, and 14 bases lay in between. The CDR3 totals 15 residues. In nucleotides, the CDR3 is TGCAGTGCTAGAGAATGGGGTGAGGCCCCCTACGAGCAGTACTTC. Amino acid sequence: CSAREWGEAPYEQYF.

The V call is TRBV5-1, the J call TRBJ2-7; unclear D gene. CDR1 and CDR2 from the germline V gene are SGHRS and YFSETQ. The V and J ends lost 3 bases and 7 bases respectively, with 11 bases between them. This CDR3 contains 12 residues. CDR3 amino acids: CASSWRSGEQYF. In nucleotides, the CDR3 is TGCGCCAGCAGCTGGAGATCTGGTGAGCAGTACTTC.

The chain has TRBV7-9 and TRBJ2-3; 9 nucleotides line up with TRBD1. V was pared by 3 bases and J by 4 bases, with 5 bases of the junction left unmatched. Germline lookup yields CDR1 SEHNR and CDR2 FQNEAQ (reference sequence). This CDR3 region has 15 residues. In nucleotides, the CDR3 is TGTGCCAGCAGCTTCATGGGACAGGGCTCAGATACGCAGTATTTT. Amino acids: CASSFMGQGSDTQYF.

This clonotype was recorded only once. The CDR3 loop reads CAGRDRASDYEQYF. CDR3 nucleotides: TGTGCCGGTCGGGACAGGGCAAGTGACTACGAGCAGTACTTC. The chain recombines TRBV2 with TRBJ2-7, with TRBD1 matching 9 bases. The germline gives CDR1 SNHLY, CDR2 FYNNEI. The V and J ends lost 11 bases and 3 bases, in that order; junction bases with no gene match: 11. The CDR3 extends over 14 amino acids. Complete variable domain (other parts from reference TRBV2 and TRBJ2-7): EPEVTQTPSHQVTQMGQEVILRCVPISNHLYFYWYRQILGQKVEFLVSFYNNEISEKSEIFDDQFSVERPDGSNFTLKIRSTKLEDSAMYFCAGRDRASDYEQYFGPGTRLTVT.

This chain links TRBV5-4 with TRBJ2-6; TRBD1 or TRBD2 may be the D gene (5 bases each). Trimming removed 3 bases from V and 0 bases from J, with 10 bases in between. CDR3 length: 16 amino acids. CDR1 and CDR2 from the germline V gene are SGHNT and YYREEE (reference sequence). In nucleotides, the CDR3 is TGTGCCAGCAGCTCAAGGGACCGCTCTGGGGCCAACGTCCTGACTTTC. Translation: CASSSRDRSGANVLTF. The full variable domain, in which reference TRBV5-4 and TRBJ2-6 provide the parts outside the CDR3, is ETGVTQSPTHLIKTRGQQVTLRCSSQSGHNTVSWYQQALGQGPQFIFQYYREEENGRGNFPPRFSGLQFPNYSSELNVNALELDDSALYLCASSSRDRSGANVLTFGAGSRLTVL.